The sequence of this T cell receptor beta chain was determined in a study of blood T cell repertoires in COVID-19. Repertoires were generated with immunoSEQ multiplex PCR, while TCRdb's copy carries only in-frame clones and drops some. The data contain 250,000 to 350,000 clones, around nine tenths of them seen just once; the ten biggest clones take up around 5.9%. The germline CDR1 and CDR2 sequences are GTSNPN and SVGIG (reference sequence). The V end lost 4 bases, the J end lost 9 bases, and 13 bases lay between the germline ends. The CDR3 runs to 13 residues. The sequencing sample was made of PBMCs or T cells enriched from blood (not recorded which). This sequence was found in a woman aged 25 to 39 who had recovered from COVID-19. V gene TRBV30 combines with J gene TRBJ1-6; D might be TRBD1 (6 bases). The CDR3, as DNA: TGTGCCTGGACCAACCTAGGGGGTTCACCCCTCCACTTT. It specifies CAWTNLGGSPLHF.